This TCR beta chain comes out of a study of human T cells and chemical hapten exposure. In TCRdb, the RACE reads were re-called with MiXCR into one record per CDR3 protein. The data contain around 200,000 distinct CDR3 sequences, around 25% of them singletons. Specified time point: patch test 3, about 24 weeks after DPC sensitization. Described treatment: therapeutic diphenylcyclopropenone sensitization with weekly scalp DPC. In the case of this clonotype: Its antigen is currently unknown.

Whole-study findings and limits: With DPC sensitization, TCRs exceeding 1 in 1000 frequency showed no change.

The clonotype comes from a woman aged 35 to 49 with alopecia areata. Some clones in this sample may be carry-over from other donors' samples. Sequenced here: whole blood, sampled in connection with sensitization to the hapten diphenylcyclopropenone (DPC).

As DNA, the CDR3 is TGTGCCAGCAGTGTTGGGGGGCAAGAGACCCAGTACTTC. Its translation is CASSVGGQETQYF. The rearrangement links TRBV25-1 to TRBJ2-5; D may be TRBD2 (6 bases). Germline CDR1 reads MGHDK; CDR2 reads SYGVNS. Trimming took off 4 bases at V and 2 bases at J, with 8 bases between the two ends. CDR3 length equals 13 residues. The variable domain in full, completed from reference TRBV25-1 and TRBJ2-5, reads EADIYQTPRYLVIGTGKKITLECSQTMGHDKMYWYQQDPGMELHLIHYSYGVNSTEKGDLSSESTVSRIRTEHFPLTLESARPSHTSQYLCASSVGGQETQYFGPGTRLLVL.